The 22 T cell receptor beta chains in this list originate from one sample, sequenced in a study of cytomegalovirus exposure and HLA in healthy donors. Both 60 Vbeta primers and 13 Jbeta primers went into the PCR. Profiling relied on immunoSEQ multiplex PCR, and the TCRdb table lists in-frame clones only, not all of them. The repertoire holds some 110,000 clones, with roughly four fifths as singletons. The sample comprised PBMCs. All receptors derive from a woman in her late teens or twenties in good health and CMV-seronegative.

The genes are TRBV5-1 and TRBJ2-2; 9 bases are a match to TRBD1. Trimming removed 5 bases from V and 6 bases from J; junction bases left unmatched: 11. Germline V lookup: CDR1 SGHRS, CDR2 YFSETQ. The CDR3 length is 16 residues. The CDR3 reads CASSYQPGQGAGELFF. As DNA, the CDR3 is TGCGCCAGCAGTTATCAGCCGGGACAGGGTGCCGGGGAGCTGTTTTTT.

The rearrangement joins TRBV5-1 to TRBJ1-2; 7 positions agree with TRBD1. Germline CDR1 SGHRS, CDR2 YFSETQ. The CDR3 runs to 11 residues. The ends lost 4 bases at V and 7 bases at J; junction bases unmatched: 1. DNA for the CDR3: TGCGCCAGCAGCCGGGACAGTGGCTACACCTTC. This sequence encodes CASSRDSGYTF.

The gene calls are TRBV10-3 and TRBJ1-2; tentative D call: TRBD1 (5 bases). V lost 2 bases and J lost 6, with 10 bases in between. There are 13 residues in the CDR3. Looked up from germline, CDR1 is ENHRY and CDR2 is SYGVKD. The CDR3: CAISEGLRDGYTF. The CDR3 DNA reads TGTGCCATCAGTGAGGGGCTCAGGGATGGCTACACCTTC.

The CDR3 DNA sequence: TGTGCCAGCAGAGAAAGGGACAGGGGGACTGAAGCTTTCTTT. It specifies CASRERDRGTEAFF. The chain has TRBV2 and TRBJ1-1, with TRBD1 identical over 11 bases. This CDR3 has 14 amino acids. Germline-derived CDR1 and CDR2 are SNHLY and FYNNEI. J gave up 5 bases and V 6 bases, and 5 bases lay outside the gene matches.

Written as DNA, the CDR3 is TGTGCCAGTAGCCGACTTCAAGAGGGCGTAAGACTGTTTTTT. This sequence encodes CASSRLQEGVRLFF. The chain couples TRBV19 to TRBJ1-4; D is unclear. Between the trimmed V and J ends, which lost 6 bases and 13 bases, there was a span of 21 bases. Germline assignment: CDR1 LNHDA and CDR2 SQIVND (reference sequence). The CDR3 covers 14 residues.

This chain uses TRBV9 with TRBJ1-3, with 7 bases fitting TRBD1. The germline CDR1 and CDR2 sequences are SGDLS and YYNGEE. The CDR3 is made up of 17 amino acids. The ends lost 3 bases at V and 1 base at J; junction bases unmatched: 10. The CDR3 DNA is TGTGCCAGCAGCGACCCCCAGGGGGAAGAATCTGGAAACACCATATATTTT. Protein product: CASSDPQGEESGNTIYF.

There are a few counts of this clone. J is TRBJ2-6 and V is TRBV30; the D gene is possibly TRBD1 (5 bases). Germline V gene sequence: CDR1 GTSNPN, CDR2 SVGIG (reference sequence). V was shortened by 1 base and J by 0 bases, with 10 bases between the two germline ends. The CDR3 extends over 16 amino acids. The DNA of the CDR3 is TGTGCCTGGAGTGCCAGGGTGAGCTCTGGGGCCAACGTCCTGACTTTC. Translation: CAWSARVSSGANVLTF.

V usage is TRBV5-1 and J usage is TRBJ1-1; D possibly corresponds to TRBD1 (5 bases). This CDR3 contains 15 residues. V was clipped by 4 bases and J by 1 base, with 14 bases between them. The germline V gene encodes CDR1 SGHRS and CDR2 YFSETQ. The CDR3 bases are TGCGCCAGCAGCACAGAGACAGCGACGAACACTGAAGCTTTCTTT. This sequence encodes CASSTETATNTEAFF.

With respect to this clone: The sample holds other DNA sequences that translate to the same CDR3. V and J are TRBV5-6 and TRBJ1-1; perhaps TRBD1 as D (5 bases). Germline CDR1 SGHDT, CDR2 YYEEEE. Trimming removed 4 bases at V and 7 bases at J, with 14 bases between. The CDR3 is 13 residues long. The CDR3 DNA reads as TGTGCCAGCAGCCCCGACGGGGGAGGTGAAGCTTTCTTT. It is translated as CASSPDGGGEAFF.

This chain connects TRBV7-2 to TRBJ1-1; D not certain. Looked up from germline, CDR1 is SGHTA and CDR2 is FQGNSA. V lost 1 base and J 0 bases, leaving 6 bases between the germline ends. The CDR3 spans 14 residues. CDR3 coding DNA: TGTGCCAGCAGCTTAGGGGCAGTGAACACTGAAGCTTTCTTT. It specifies CASSLGAVNTEAFF.

CDR3 DNA sequence: TGCGCCAGCAGCATGTATAGCGGGGGGGCCTCAGATACGCAGTATTTT. Translated: CASSMYSGGASDTQYF. V usage is TRBV5-1 and J usage is TRBJ2-3, with TRBD2 matching over 11 bases. Per germline, CDR1 SGHRS and CDR2 YFSETQ. Trimming took 4 bases from V and 4 from J; bases not matched to a gene: 8. The CDR3 runs to 16 residues.

The rearrangement links TRBV13 to TRBJ1-6; D uncertain. CDR3 length: 17 amino acids. Germline CDR1 is PRHDT and CDR2 is FYEKMQ (reference sequence). Between the trimmed V and J ends, which lost 4 bases and 7 bases, there was a span of 20 bases. CDR3 coding DNA: TGTGCCAGCAGCTCGTTACAGAAAATCGCAGAGAATTCACCCCTCCACTTT. It encodes CASSSLQKIAENSPLHF.

CDR3 sequence reads: CASSSQTSGQETQYF. The CDR3 DNA is TGTGCCAGCAGCTCCCAGACTAGCGGACAAGAGACCCAGTACTTC. The chain is built from TRBV7-2 and TRBJ2-5, with 9 nucleotides matching TRBD2. The germline CDR1 and CDR2 sequences are SGHTA and FQGNSA. The CDR3 runs to 15 residues. The V segment lost 4 bases and the J segment 2 bases; nucleotides outside the gene matches: 5.

This clone has more than one count but fewer than ten. This rearrangement joins TRBV7-2 to TRBJ1-1; TRBD1 matches 9 bases. Trimming at V came to 5 bases and at J to 7 bases, leaving 5 bases not matched to a gene. Germline CDR1 reads SGHTA; CDR2 reads FQGNSA. The CDR3 runs to 13 residues. CDR3 amino acids: CASSRDRAFEAFF. For the CDR3, the DNA is TGTGCCAGCAGCAGGGACAGGGCCTTTGAAGCTTTCTTT.

This clone has more than one count but fewer than ten. The rearrangement joins TRBV6-1 to TRBJ2-2; D call uncertain. Trimming removed 7 bases from V and 3 bases from J, with 9 bases in between. Germline V CDR1 and CDR2: MNHNS, SASEGT. The CDR3 contains 13 residues. DNA of the CDR3: TGTGCCAGCAACGAGGTGGACACCGGGGAGCTGTTTTTT. Translated, it gives CASNEVDTGELFF.

This chain joins TRBV15 and TRBJ1-4; D is perhaps TRBD1 (6 bases). V was shortened by 3 bases and J by 7 bases, with 15 bases between the two germline ends. The germline V gene has CDR1 LNHNV and CDR2 YYDKDF (reference sequence). The CDR3 runs 15 residues. CDR3 in DNA: TGTGCCACCAGCAGGGCTACAGGGTGGGCTGAAAAACTGTTTTTT. Its translation: CATSRATGWAEKLFF.

This clone has a handful of counts. The chain recombines TRBV6-1 with TRBJ2-6; tentative D call: TRBD2 (7 bases). Trimming cost V 2 bases and J 4 bases, with 9 bases left between them. Germline-derived CDR1 and CDR2 are MNHNS and SASEGT. The length of the CDR3 is 15 residues. The CDR3 reads CASSERGAGANVLTF. The CDR3 nucleotides read TGTGCCAGCAGTGAACGGGGGGCCGGGGCCAACGTCCTGACTTTC.

This clone was detected once. V is TRBV12-5 and J is TRBJ2-1; 11 bases fit TRBD1. The germline CDR1 and CDR2 sequences are LGHNT and FRNRAP. The CDR3 has 14 residues. The trim removed 7 bases at V and 7 bases at J, leaving 6 bases unmatched. CDR3 in DNA: TGTGCTAGTGCCGGGACAGGGGGGATGAATGAGCAGTTCTTC. Amino acid sequence: CASAGTGGMNEQFF. The whole variable domain, filled in from reference TRBV12-5 and TRBJ2-1, reads DARVTQTPRHKVTEMGQEVTMRCQPILGHNTVFWYRQTMMQGLELLAYFRNRAPLDDSGMPKDRFSAEMPDATLATLKIQPSEPRDSAVYFCASAGTGGMNEQFFGPGTRLTVL.

The chain joins TRBV5-1 to TRBJ1-1; no clear D. The CDR3 spans 14 residues. CDR1 and CDR2 from the germline V gene are SGHRS and YFSETQ. V gave up 0 bases and J gave up 4 bases, with 10 bases separating them. In nucleotides, the CDR3 is TGCGCCAGCAGCTTGGCTGGAGACCTCACTGAAGCTTTCTTT. Its protein is CASSLAGDLTEAFF.

The chain has TRBV7-2 and TRBJ1-1; 7 bases line up with TRBD1. V lost 7 bases, J lost 4 bases, and 12 bases stayed unmatched. The CDR3 extends over 15 amino acids. Germline V gives CDR1 SGHTA, CDR2 FQGNSA. Here the CDR3 DNA reads TGTGCCAGCACCCTGATGACAGGGCCGACCACTGAAGCTTTCTTT. It encodes CASTLMTGPTTEAFF. Based on the CDR3 plus reference TRBV7-2 and TRBJ1-1, the full variable domain is GAGVSQSPSNKVTEKGKDVELRCDPISGHTALYWYRQSLGQGLEFLIYFQGNSAPDKSGLPSDRFSAERTGGSVSTLTIQRTQQEDSAVYLCASTLMTGPTTEAFFGQGTRLTVV.

The V call is TRBV9, the J call TRBJ1-3; TRBD1 aligns across 7 bases. CDR1 and CDR2 from the germline V gene are SGDLS and YYNGEE. Trimming took 0 bases from V and 1 from J; bases not matched to a gene: 7. The CDR3 contains 17 residues. CDR3 loop: CASSVDTQGKSGNTIYF. The CDR3 nucleotides read TGTGCCAGCAGCGTAGATACACAGGGGAAATCTGGAAACACCATATATTTT.

V and J are TRBV10-3 and TRBJ2-1; 7 bases map to TRBD1. The J segment lost 4 bases and the V segment lost 3 bases, leaving 3 bases of the junction unmatched. CDR3 length: 14 amino acids. CDR1 and CDR2 (germline): ENHRY, SYGVKD. Here the CDR3 reads CAISDRDRYNEQFF. The CDR3 DNA reads as TGTGCCATCAGTGACCGGGACAGATACAATGAGCAGTTCTTC.